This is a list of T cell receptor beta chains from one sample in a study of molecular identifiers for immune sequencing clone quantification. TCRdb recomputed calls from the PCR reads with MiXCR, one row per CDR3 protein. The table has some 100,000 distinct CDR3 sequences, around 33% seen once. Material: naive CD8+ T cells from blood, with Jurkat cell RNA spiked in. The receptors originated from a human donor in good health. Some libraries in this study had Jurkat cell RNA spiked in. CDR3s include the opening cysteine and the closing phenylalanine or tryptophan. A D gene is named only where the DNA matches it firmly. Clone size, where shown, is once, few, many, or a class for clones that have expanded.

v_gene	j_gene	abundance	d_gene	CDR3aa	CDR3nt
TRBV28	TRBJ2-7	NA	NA	CASSWLATYEQYF	TGTGCCAGCAGTTGGCTAGCGACCTACGAGCAGTACTTC
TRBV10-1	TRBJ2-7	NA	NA	CASSESPYEQYF	TGCGCCAGCAGTGAGTCGCCTTACGAGCAGTACTTC
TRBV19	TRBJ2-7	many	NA	CASSRDPDYEQYF	TGTGCCAGTAGCCGGGACCCCGACTACGAGCAGTACTTC
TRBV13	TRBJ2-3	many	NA	CASSAGGPSTDTQYF	TGTGCCAGCAGCGCCGGGGGCCCCAGCACAGATACGCAGTATTTT
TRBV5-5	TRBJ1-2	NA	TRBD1	CASSSQGTGGVGGYTF	TGTGCCAGCAGCTCGCAGGGGACAGGGGGCGTCGGTGGCTACACCTTC
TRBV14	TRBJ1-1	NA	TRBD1	CASSSTGFAEAFF	TGTGCCAGCAGTTCGACAGGGTTCGCTGAAGCTTTCTTT
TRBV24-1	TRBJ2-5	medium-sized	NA	CATSNAVVVGYQETQYF	TGTGCCACCAGTAATGCGGTGGTAGTGGGGTACCAAGAGACCCAGTACTTC
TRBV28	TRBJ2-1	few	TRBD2	CASTRTSGDNEQFF	TGTGCCAGCACCCGGACTAGCGGAGACAATGAGCAGTTCTTC
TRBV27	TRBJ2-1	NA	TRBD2	CASFTTSGKYYEQFF	TGTGCCAGTTTTACGACTAGCGGAAAGTACTATGAGCAGTTCTTC
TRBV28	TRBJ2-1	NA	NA	CAGSSNNEQFF	TGTGCCGGCAGTTCCAACAATGAGCAGTTCTTC
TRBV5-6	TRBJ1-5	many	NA	CASSLGGAQPQHF	TGTGCCAGCAGCTTGGGGGGGGCTCAGCCCCAGCATTTT
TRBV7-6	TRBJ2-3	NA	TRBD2	CASSFSSGKHTDTQYF	TGTGCCAGCAGCTTTTCTAGCGGGAAACACACAGATACGCAGTATTTT
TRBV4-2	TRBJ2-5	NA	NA	CASSQEAGTDQETQYF	TGTGCCAGCAGCCAAGAAGCAGGTACAGACCAAGAGACCCAGTACTTC
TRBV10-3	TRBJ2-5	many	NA	CAIKLGDQETQYF	TGTGCCATCAAACTCGGGGACCAAGAGACCCAGTACTTC
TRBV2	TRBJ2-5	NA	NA	CASRTLRDLWAQYF	TGTGCCAGCAGAACCCTCCGGGACCTTTGGGCCCAGTACTTC
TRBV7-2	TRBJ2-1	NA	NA	CASSPTAGFQDEQFF	TGTGCCAGCAGCCCCACCGCAGGGTTCCAGGATGAGCAGTTCTTC
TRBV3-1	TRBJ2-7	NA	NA	CASSPNPPYEQYF	TGTGCCAGCAGCCCTAATCCGCCCTACGAGCAGTACTTC
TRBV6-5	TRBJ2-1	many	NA	CASSYKLLGNEQFF	TGTGCCAGCAGTTACAAACTACTCGGGAATGAGCAGTTCTTC
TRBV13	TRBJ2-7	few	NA	CASSLGPSRGYEQYF	TGTGCCAGCAGCCTAGGACCAAGTCGCGGCTACGAGCAGTACTTC
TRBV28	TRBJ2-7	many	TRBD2	CASSLASGRARTYEQYF	TGTGCCAGCAGTTTAGCTAGCGGGAGGGCCAGAACCTACGAGCAGTACTTC
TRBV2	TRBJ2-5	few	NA	CASRDYDMETQYF	TGTGCCAGCAGGGACTACGATATGGAGACCCAGTACTTC
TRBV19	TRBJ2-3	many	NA	CASSNLRADTQYF	TGTGCCAGTAGTAATTTGCGGGCAGATACGCAGTATTTT